The 27 T cell receptor beta chains below come from one sample, sequenced in a study of CD8 T cells in Susac syndrome. Roughly 0.5 to 1 ug RNA was reverse transcribed with random hexamers. TCRdb re-derived calls from the immunoSEQ multiplex PCR reads in MiXCR, one entry per CDR3 protein. Seen here are about 190,000 distinct CDR3 sequences, about 95% observed once, and the top ten hold less than 0.2%. Source material: CD8+ T cells from PBMCs. These receptors were obtained from a human donor with Susac syndrome.

This clonotype was detected only once. V usage is TRBV12-3 or TRBV12-4 and J usage is TRBJ2-1; 13 bases are shared with TRBD2. J gave up 4 bases and V 6 bases, and 6 bases lay outside the gene matches. This CDR3 region has 16 residues. The DNA of the CDR3 is TGTGCCAGCAGCCCAACTAGCGGGAGGGCTTACAATGAGCAGTTCTTC. Its protein product is CASSPTSGRAYNEQFF.

The DNA for the CDR3 is TGCAGTGCTAGAGAGTACAATGAGCAGTTCTTC. Its translation is CSAREYNEQFF. The chain joins TRBV20-1 to TRBJ2-1; the D is unclear. Looked up from germline, CDR1 is DFQATT and CDR2 is SNEGSKA (reference sequence). Trimming shortened V by 0 bases and J by 4 bases, and 1 base separated the two germline ends. The CDR3 is 11 residues long.

The V and J genes are TRBV12-3 or TRBV12-4 and TRBJ2-5; D is possibly TRBD1 (6 bases). V lost 6 bases to trimming and J lost 5 bases, with 16 bases between them. This CDR3 spans 14 amino acids. This CDR3 is CASSFITQGETQYF. CDR3 in DNA: TGTGCCAGCAGCTTCATTACCCAGGGGGAGACCCAGTACTTC.

V and J are TRBV7-9 and TRBJ2-7; a possible D gene is TRBD1 (5 bases). V dropped 4 bases and J dropped 0 bases, with 13 bases sitting between them. This CDR3 is 15 amino acids long. Looked up from germline, CDR1 is SEHNR and CDR2 is FQNEAQ (reference sequence). The CDR3 nucleotides are TGTGCCAGCAGCTCCCTAGACAGAAGCTCCTACGAGCAGTACTTC. It codes for CASSSLDRSSYEQYF.

This chain uses TRBV29-1 with TRBJ2-3, with D perhaps matching TRBD1 or TRBD2 (5 bases each). The CDR3 is 16 residues long. Per the germline V gene, CDR1 is SQVTM and CDR2 is ANQGSEA. Trimming shortened V by 1 base and J by 2 bases, and 16 bases separated the two germline ends. The CDR3: CSVEVWDVESTDTQYF. DNA of the CDR3: TGCAGCGTTGAAGTGTGGGACGTTGAGTCCACAGATACGCAGTATTTT.

This chain connects TRBV5-4 to TRBJ2-7; D possibly uses TRBD1 or TRBD2 (5 bases each). Germline CDR1 SGHNT, CDR2 YYREEE (reference sequence). The CDR3 extends over 16 amino acids. Trimming pared 2 bases from V and 7 bases from J, leaving 22 bases between. CDR3 sequence (DNA): TGTGCCAGCAGCTTTCGTCAGATCATCGGGACGGGGGAGCAGTACTTC. Its translation: CASSFRQIIGTGEQYF.

This chain links TRBV2 with TRBJ1-1, with D perhaps matching TRBD1 (5 bases). CDR3 length equals 14 residues. V shed 3 bases and J shed 0 bases, with 8 bases lying between them. CDR1 is SNHLY and CDR2 is FYNNEI in the germline V gene. The CDR3 nucleotides read TGTGCCAGCAGTGATGGGGGGGTGAACACTGAAGCTTTCTTT. This gives the protein CASSDGGVNTEAFF.

The CDR3 spells CASSLESSFELDTQYF. The CDR3 region has the DNA TGTGCCAGCAGCTTAGAATCCAGTTTTGAACTAGATACGCAGTATTTT. The V and J genes are TRBV11-2 and TRBJ2-3, with no clear D. V was cut by 0 bases and J by 5 bases, with 15 bases left in between. The CDR3 loop spans 16 amino acids. Germline V gene sequence: CDR1 SGHAT, CDR2 FQNNGV.

DNA for the CDR3: TGTGCCACCAGTGATTTGTCGGAAATGAACACTGAAGCTTTCTTT. This codes for CATSDLSEMNTEAFF. This chain joins TRBV24-1 and TRBJ1-1; unclear D gene. Germline-derived CDR1 and CDR2 are KGHDR and SFDVKD. Trimming stripped 0 bases from V and 0 bases from J, with 7 bases between. The CDR3 consists of 15 residues.

This clonotype was counted once. The chain is built from TRBV9 and TRBJ1-3; D is unresolved. CDR3 size: 18 residues. The germline gives CDR1 SGDLS, CDR2 YYNGEE. V was cut by 0 bases and J by 2 bases, with 18 bases left in between. The CDR3 region is CASSVDRAEDPTGNTIYF. The CDR3 DNA sequence: TGTGCCAGCAGCGTAGATCGCGCGGAGGACCCAACTGGAAACACCATATATTTT. The full variable domain, completed using reference TRBV9 and TRBJ1-3, is DSGVTQTPKHLITATGQRVTLRCSPRSGDLSVYWYQQSLDQGLQFLIQYYNGEERAKGNILERFSAQQFPDLHSELNLSSLELGDSALYFCASSVDRAEDPTGNTIYFGEGSWLTVV.

V usage is TRBV29-1 and J usage is TRBJ2-3; 8 bases are a match to TRBD1. There are 17 residues in the CDR3. The V gene end was trimmed by 4 bases and the J gene end by 3 bases; junction bases not matched to a gene: 15. Germline V lookup: CDR1 SQVTM, CDR2 ANQGSEA. CDR3 DNA sequence: TGCAGCGTTGTAGGTTCGGGACAGGATTTTTGGACAGATACGCAGTATTTT. Translation: CSVVGSGQDFWTDTQYF.

The chain uses TRBV19 and TRBJ2-1; D is perhaps TRBD2 (5 bases). The CDR3 contains 14 residues. Germline CDR1 is LNHDA and CDR2 is SQIVND (reference sequence). The V end lost 1 base, the J end lost 7 bases, and 11 bases lay between the germline ends. CDR3: CASSIGGARNEQFF. The CDR3 DNA reads TGTGCCAGTAGTATAGGGGGAGCTCGGAATGAGCAGTTCTTC. The full variable domain, completed using reference TRBV19 and TRBJ2-1, is DGGITQSPKYLFRKEGQNVTLSCEQNLNHDAMYWYRQDPGQGLRLIYYSQIVNDFQKGDIAEGYSVSREKKESFPLTVTSAQKNPTAFYLCASSIGGARNEQFFGPGTRLTVL.

V usage is TRBV30 and J usage is TRBJ2-7, with D possibly matching TRBD2 (6 bases). Trimming pared 2 bases from V and 3 bases from J, leaving 14 bases between. Germline CDR1 reads GTSNPN; CDR2 reads SVGIG (reference sequence). The CDR3 has 14 amino acids. The CDR3 DNA sequence: TGTGCCTGGAGTTCCGTTTCGCGGGACTACGAGCAGTACTTC. Protein product: CAWSSVSRDYEQYF.

The V and J genes are TRBV15 and TRBJ1-2; 9 bases align to TRBD1. From germline, CDR1 is LNHNV and CDR2 YYDKDF (reference sequence). The CDR3 is made up of 14 amino acids. The ends lost 3 bases at V and 2 bases at J; junction bases unmatched: 1. CDR3 in DNA: TGTGCCACCAGCAGTGACAGGGGGAACTATGGCTACACCTTC. Protein product: CATSSDRGNYGYTF.

CDR3 DNA: TGCAGCGTCGCCTTATCTACAGGGGATCAGCCCCAGCATTTT. It encodes CSVALSTGDQPQHF. The genes are TRBV29-1 and TRBJ1-5; 7 bases line up with TRBD1. Germline lookup yields CDR1 SQVTM and CDR2 ANQGSEA. Germline trimming cut 6 bases from V and 5 bases from J; bases unmatched to any gene: 10. CDR3 length: 14 amino acids.

V gene TRBV11-3 combines with J gene TRBJ2-1; 10 bases align to TRBD2. V lost 4 bases and J lost 8; bases outside the gene matches: 8. The CDR3 covers 15 residues. Germline lookup yields CDR1 SGHNT and CDR2 YENEEA. Here the CDR3 DNA reads TGTGCCAGCAGCTGGCGACTAGCGGGTCGGGATGAGCAGTTCTTC. This encodes CASSWRLAGRDEQFF. The full variable domain, completed using reference TRBV11-3 and TRBJ2-1, is EAGVVQSPRYKIIEKKQPVAFWCNPISGHNTLYWYLQNLGQGPELLIRYENEEAVDDSQLPKDRFSAERLKGVDSTLKIQPAELGDSAVYLCASSWRLAGRDEQFFGPGTRLTVL.

Only one count was recorded for this clonotype. The gene calls are TRBV9 and TRBJ2-1, with a weak D call TRBD2 (5 bases). Germline assignment: CDR1 SGDLS and CDR2 YYNGEE. CDR3 length equals 15 residues. The germline V and J ends were trimmed by 0 bases and 1 base, with 8 bases remaining between them. The DNA of the CDR3 is TGTGCCAGCAGCGTAGAAGAGGGATCCTACAATGAGCAGTTCTTC. As protein: CASSVEEGSYNEQFF.

The V gene is TRBV4-1, the J gene TRBJ2-7, with a weak D call TRBD1 (5 bases). Per the germline V gene, CDR1 is MGHRA and CDR2 is YSYEKL. Trimming shortened V by 5 bases and J by 1 base, and 15 bases separated the two germline ends. The CDR3 is made up of 15 amino acids. In DNA, the CDR3 is TGCGCCAGCAGCGAAACCGACAGCCTTTCCTACGAGCAGTACTTC. Protein: CASSETDSLSYEQYF.

This chain uses TRBV4-1 with TRBJ2-5, with 8 bases lining up with TRBD2. V lost 2 bases, J lost 4 bases, and 3 bases stayed unmatched. Germline loops: CDR1 MGHRA, CDR2 YSYEKL. The CDR3 consists of 14 residues. The CDR3 reads CASSQTSGAETQYF. The CDR3 nucleotides are TGCGCCAGCAGCCAAACTAGCGGTGCAGAGACCCAGTACTTC.

V gene TRBV9 combines with J gene TRBJ1-2; 8 nucleotides match TRBD1. Germline CDR1 reads SGDLS; CDR2 reads YYNGEE. V dropped 0 bases and J dropped 6; count of bases not matched to a gene: 10. CDR3 length equals 16 residues. The CDR3 DNA is TGTGCCAGCAGCGTAGCTCAGGCAGGGGGCGGTGATGGCTACACCTTC. Amino acid sequence: CASSVAQAGGGDGYTF.

V gene TRBV20-1 combines with J gene TRBJ2-7, with D possibly being TRBD1 or TRBD2 (7 bases each). Trimming took 7 bases from V and 4 from J, leaving 11 bases between them. The germline CDR1 and CDR2 sequences are DFQATT and SNEGSKA (reference sequence). The CDR3 extends over 11 amino acids. CDR3 nucleotide sequence: TGCAGTGTCCAGGGGGGGTACGAGCAGTACTTC. As protein: CSVQGGYEQYF.

The gene calls are TRBV9 and TRBJ1-2; the match to TRBD1 covers 9 bases. The V gene end was trimmed by 4 bases and the J gene end by 6 bases; junction bases not matched to a gene: 10. Germline assignment: CDR1 SGDLS and CDR2 YYNGEE. The CDR3 covers 15 residues. The CDR3 coding sequence is TGTGCCAGCAGCTCGCCCAACAGGGGGCAAGATGGCTACACCTTC. This encodes CASSSPNRGQDGYTF.

V is TRBV4-1 and J is TRBJ2-7, with a tentative D call TRBD1 (5 bases). V was shortened by 0 bases and J by 1 base, with 10 bases between the two germline ends. The CDR3 runs 15 residues. Looked up from germline, CDR1 is MGHRA and CDR2 is YSYEKL. The CDR3, as DNA: TGCGCCAGCAGCCAAGAGACAGCGACTTCCTACGAGCAGTACTTC. Protein product: CASSQETATSYEQYF.

The V and J genes are TRBV9 and TRBJ2-7; TRBD1 matches 10 bases. J lost 4 bases, V lost 4 bases, and 5 bases had no gene match. From germline, CDR1 is SGDLS and CDR2 YYNGEE. This CDR3 is 14 amino acids long. CDR3 nucleotide sequence: TGTGCCAGCAGCCCGACAGGGGGCTTTTACGAGCAGTACTTC. Protein: CASSPTGGFYEQYF.

This clonotype occurred once. The J gene is TRBJ2-7, the V gene TRBV11-2; D uncertain. This CDR3 is built from 14 residues. Germline CDR1 SGHAT, CDR2 FQNNGV. Trimming stripped 3 bases from V and 3 bases from J, with 12 bases between. This CDR3 is CASSFAPENYEQYF. Here the CDR3 DNA reads TGTGCCAGCAGCTTTGCTCCGGAGAACTACGAGCAGTACTTC.

The genes are TRBV5-1 and TRBJ2-5; no definite D call. Between the trimmed V and J ends, which lost 4 bases and 1 base, there was a span of 2 bases. There are 11 residues in the CDR3. The germline V gene encodes CDR1 SGHRS and CDR2 YFSETQ. The CDR3 loop is CASSGQETQYF. The CDR3, as DNA: TGCGCCAGCAGCGGCCAAGAGACCCAGTACTTC.

V is TRBV20-1 and J is TRBJ2-1; a weak D match, TRBD2 (6 bases). V shed 4 bases and J shed 9 bases, with 22 bases lying between them. Germline assignment: CDR1 DFQATT and CDR2 SNEGSKA (reference sequence). The CDR3 contains 15 residues. CDR3 amino acids: CSATRLDAPLGEQFF. The CDR3 coding sequence is TGCAGTGCTACCAGACTAGACGCCCCTCTCGGTGAGCAGTTCTTC.